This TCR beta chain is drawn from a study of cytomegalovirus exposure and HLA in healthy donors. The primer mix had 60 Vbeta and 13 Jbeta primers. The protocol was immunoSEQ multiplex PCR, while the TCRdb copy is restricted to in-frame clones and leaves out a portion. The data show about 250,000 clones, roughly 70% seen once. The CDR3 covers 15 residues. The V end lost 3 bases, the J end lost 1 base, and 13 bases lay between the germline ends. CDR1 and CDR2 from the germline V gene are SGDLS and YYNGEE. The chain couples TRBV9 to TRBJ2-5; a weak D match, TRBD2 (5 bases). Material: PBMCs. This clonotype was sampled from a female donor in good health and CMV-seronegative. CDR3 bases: TGTGCCAGCAGCGCCGGGGTCAGTATCCAAGAGACCCAGTACTTC. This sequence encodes CASSAGVSIQETQYF.